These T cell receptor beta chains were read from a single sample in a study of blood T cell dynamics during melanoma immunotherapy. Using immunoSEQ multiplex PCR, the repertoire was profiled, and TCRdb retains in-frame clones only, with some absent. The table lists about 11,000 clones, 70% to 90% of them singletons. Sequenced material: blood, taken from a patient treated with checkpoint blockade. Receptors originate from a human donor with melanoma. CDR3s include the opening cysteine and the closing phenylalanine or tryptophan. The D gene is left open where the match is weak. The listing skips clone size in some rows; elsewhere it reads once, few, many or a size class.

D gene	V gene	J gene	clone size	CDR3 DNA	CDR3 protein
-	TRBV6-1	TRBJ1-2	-	TGTGCCAGCAGTGAAGTGGAGGGGATAGGTGGCTACACCTTC	CASSEVEGIGGYTF
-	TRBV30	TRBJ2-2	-	TGTGCCTCAAAAAAGACAGGCAACACCGGGGAGCTGTTTTTT	CASKKTGNTGELFF
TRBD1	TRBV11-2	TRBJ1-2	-	TGTGCCAGCCGTACCGGGACAGCAAACTATGGCTACACCTTC	CASRTGTANYGYTF
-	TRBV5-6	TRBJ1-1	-	TGTGCCAGCAGCTTGGGAGGCGGACCCCCGAACACTGAAGCTTTCTTT	CASSLGGGPPNTEAFF
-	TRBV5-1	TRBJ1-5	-	TGCGCCAGCAGCTTGGGTAACGGGGGTCAGCCCCAGCATTTT	CASSLGNGGQPQHF
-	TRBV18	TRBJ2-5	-	TGTGCCAGCTCACCAAGGGGACAAAACCAAGAGACCCAGTACTTC	CASSPRGQNQETQYF
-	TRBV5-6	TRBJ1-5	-	TGTGCCAGCAGCTTGAAACTGTCAGGCAATCAGCCCCAGCATTTT	CASSLKLSGNQPQHF
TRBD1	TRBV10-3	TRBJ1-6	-	TGTGCCATCAGTGAGTCGAGGGGGACAGGGCCACTCGCCCTCCACTTT	CAISESRGTGPLALHF
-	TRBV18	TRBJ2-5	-	TGTGCCAGCTCACCCTGGGAAACAGAGACCCAGTACTTC	CASSPWETETQYF
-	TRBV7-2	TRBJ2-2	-	TGTGCCAGCAGCCCCCAGAGCACCGGGGAGCTGTTTTTT	CASSPQSTGELFF
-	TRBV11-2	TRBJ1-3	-	TGTGCCAGCAGCTTAGAAGGAGACTCTGGAAACACCATATATTTT	CASSLEGDSGNTIYF
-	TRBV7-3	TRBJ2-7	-	TGTGCCAGCAGCCCGAGGGGTGATGGCTACGAGCAGTACTTC	CASSPRGDGYEQYF
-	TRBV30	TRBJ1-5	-	TGTGCCTGGTCAAAACCCGGCGCGGACAATCAGCCCCAGCATTTT	CAWSKPGADNQPQHF
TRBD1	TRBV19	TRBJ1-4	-	TGTGCCAGTAGAAAACAGGGGGCAGCTAATGAAAAACTGTTTTTT	CASRKQGAANEKLFF
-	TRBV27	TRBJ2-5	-	TGTGCCAGCAGTCCGCCTGGGGCAGAGACCCAGTACTTC	CASSPPGAETQYF
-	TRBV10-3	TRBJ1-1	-	TGTGCCATCAGCCCCGTCGGCGTCGGGGGGATGAACACTGAAGCTTTCTTT	CAISPVGVGGMNTEAFF
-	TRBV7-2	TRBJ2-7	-	TGTGCCAGCAGCTTAGCCCGTTCGGGGATTATGTACGAGCAGTACTTC	CASSLARSGIMYEQYF
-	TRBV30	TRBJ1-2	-	TGTGCCTGGAGTGCCCCGGGGGGGGGTTACCCGAGGAGTCTGAGCTATGGCTACACCTTC	CAWSAPGGGYPRSLSYGYTF
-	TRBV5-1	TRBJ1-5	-	TGCGCCAGCAGCCCCTTGGGGAGCGATCAGCCCCAGCATTTT	CASSPLGSDQPQHF
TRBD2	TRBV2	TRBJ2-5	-	TGTGCCAGCAGCCGGTATGGCGGGGGGGCTCGAGAGACCCAGTACTTC	CASSRYGGGARETQYF
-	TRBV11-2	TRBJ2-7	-	TGTGCCAGCAGTAGGACAGCATACGAGCAGTACTTC	CASSRTAYEQYF
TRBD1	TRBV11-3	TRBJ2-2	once	TGTGCCAGCAGCCCCCGGACAGGGGGGATGGGGACCGGGGAGCTGTTTTTT	CASSPRTGGMGTGELFF
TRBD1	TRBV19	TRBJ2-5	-	TGTGCCAGTAGTCCGGGACAGGGTTTACAAGAGACCCAGTACTTC	CASSPGQGLQETQYF